This TCR beta chain was sequenced for a study of OX40 agonist ivuxolimab in advanced cancers. Overall study context: Six ivuxolimab dose levels, 0.01 to 10 mg/kg, were given intravenously every 2 weeks. Each dose-escalation patient presented with hepatocellular carcinoma, melanoma, renal cell or head and neck cancer.

Autoimmune disease history or systemic immunosuppression led to patients being barred. Germline V gene data show CDR1 as PRHDT and CDR2 as FYEKMQ (reference sequence). Trimming cost V 3 bases and J 4 bases, with 9 bases left between them. The CDR3 extends over 13 amino acids. General study findings and limits: Near-lowest levels of clonal expansion characterized partial responders at 0.1-3.0 mg/kg.

A remark on this clone: Its antigen is still unknown. Additional DNA sequences in this sample encode the identical CDR3.

TCRdb keeps only in-frame clones here, not all; method: immunoSEQ multiplex PCR. Among roughly 66,000 clones listed, about 80% were seen once. This sample comprised CD4+ or CD8+ T cells sorted from blood, obtained in a trial of the OX40 agonist ivuxolimab. The TCR was taken from an adult with an advanced solid tumor such as melanoma, head and neck, liver or kidney cancer. The rearrangement uses TRBV13 and TRBJ1-1, with a weak D call TRBD1 (5 bases). CDR3 region: CASSFVGRTEAFF. The CDR3 region has the DNA TGTGCCAGCAGCTTCGTGGGGCGCACTGAAGCTTTCTTT.